This T cell receptor beta chain was recorded in a study of monozygotic twins with inflammatory bowel disease. Of note for this clonotype: As yet, its antigen is unknown.

CDR1 and CDR2 from the germline V gene are MNHEY and SMNVEV (reference sequence). This CDR3 contains 16 residues. Study conclusions and caveats: Patient-specific immunosuppressive treatments may have made repertoires more variable.

Total RNA, at roughly 3,400 ng, went into every TCR library. TCRdb re-called the 5' RACE reads, yielding one record per CDR3 amino acid sequence without DNA. This sample's clone table lists around 210,000 distinct CDR3 sequences. Per donor there was one draw, yielding a blood sample of approximately 2.5 ml. The rearrangement joins TRBV27 to TRBJ2-1; with no DNA, the TCRdb D assignment of TRBD2 cannot be verified. The sequence was obtained from a human donor with ulcerative colitis or Crohn's disease, or a healthy co-twin of an affected twin (not recorded which). Sequencing used blood. CDR3 sequence: CASSLSCREGCNEQFF.